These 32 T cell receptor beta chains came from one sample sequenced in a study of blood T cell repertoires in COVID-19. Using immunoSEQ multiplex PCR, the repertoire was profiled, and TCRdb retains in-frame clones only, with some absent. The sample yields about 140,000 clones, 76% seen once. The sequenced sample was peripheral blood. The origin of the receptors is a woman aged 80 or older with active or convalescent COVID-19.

The CDR3 nucleotides are TGTGCCAGCAGCGTAGGGGGAGGACTAGCGGCCTACGAGCAGTACTTC. Its translation: CASSVGGGLAAYEQYF. The rearrangement joins TRBV9 to TRBJ2-7; 10 bases line up with TRBD2. Per germline, CDR1 SGDLS and CDR2 YYNGEE. The length of the CDR3 is 16 residues. V gave up 0 bases and J gave up 2 bases; unmatched junction bases: 5. The full variable domain, rest sourced from reference TRBV9 and TRBJ2-7, is DSGVTQTPKHLITATGQRVTLRCSPRSGDLSVYWYQQSLDQGLQFLIQYYNGEERAKGNILERFSAQQFPDLHSELNLSSLELGDSALYFCASSVGGGLAAYEQYFGPGTRLTVT.

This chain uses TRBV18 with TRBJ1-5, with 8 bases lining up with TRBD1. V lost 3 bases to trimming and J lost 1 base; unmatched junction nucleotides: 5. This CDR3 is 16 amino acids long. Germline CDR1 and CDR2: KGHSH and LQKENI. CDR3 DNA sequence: TGTGCCAGCTCACCGTACGGACAGGGAAGCAATCAGCCCCAGCATTTT. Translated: CASSPYGQGSNQPQHF.

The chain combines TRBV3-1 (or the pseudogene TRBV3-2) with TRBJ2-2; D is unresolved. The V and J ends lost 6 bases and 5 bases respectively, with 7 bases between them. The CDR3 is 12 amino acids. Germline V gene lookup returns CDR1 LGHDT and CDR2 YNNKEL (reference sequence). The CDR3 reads CASRSGTGELFF. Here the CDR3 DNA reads TGTGCCAGCAGGTCCGGGACCGGGGAGCTGTTTTTT.

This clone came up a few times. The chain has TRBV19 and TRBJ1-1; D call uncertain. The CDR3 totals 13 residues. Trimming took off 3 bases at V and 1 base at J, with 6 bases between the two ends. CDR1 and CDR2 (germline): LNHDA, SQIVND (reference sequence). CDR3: CASSITQNTEAFF. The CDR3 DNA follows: TGTGCCAGTAGTATTACACAGAACACTGAAGCTTTCTTT.

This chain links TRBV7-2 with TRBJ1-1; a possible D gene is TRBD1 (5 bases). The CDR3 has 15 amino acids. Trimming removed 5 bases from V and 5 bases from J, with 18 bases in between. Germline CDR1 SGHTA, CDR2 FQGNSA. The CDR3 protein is CASSLSGTGGTEAFF. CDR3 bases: TGTGCCAGCAGCCTAAGTGGGACGGGGGGTACTGAAGCTTTCTTT.

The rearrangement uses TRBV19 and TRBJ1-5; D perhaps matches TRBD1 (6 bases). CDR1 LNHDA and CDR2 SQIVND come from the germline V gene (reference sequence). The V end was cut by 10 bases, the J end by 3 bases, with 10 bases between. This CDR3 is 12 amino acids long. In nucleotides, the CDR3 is TGTGCCACCGACAGGCCCAATCAGCCCCAGCATTTT. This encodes CATDRPNQPQHF.

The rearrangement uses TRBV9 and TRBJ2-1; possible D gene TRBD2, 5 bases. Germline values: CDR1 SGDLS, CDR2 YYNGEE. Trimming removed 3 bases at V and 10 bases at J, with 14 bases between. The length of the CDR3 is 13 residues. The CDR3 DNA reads TGTGCCAGCAGCGCCAGACCCGGCGGGGAGCAGTTCTTC. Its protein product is CASSARPGGEQFF.

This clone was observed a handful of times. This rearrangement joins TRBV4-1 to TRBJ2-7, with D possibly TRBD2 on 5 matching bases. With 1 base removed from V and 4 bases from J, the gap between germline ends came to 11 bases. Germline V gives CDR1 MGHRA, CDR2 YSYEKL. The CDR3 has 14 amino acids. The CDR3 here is CASSQGHGGYEQYF. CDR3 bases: TGCGCCAGCAGCCAAGGACACGGAGGATACGAGCAGTACTTC.

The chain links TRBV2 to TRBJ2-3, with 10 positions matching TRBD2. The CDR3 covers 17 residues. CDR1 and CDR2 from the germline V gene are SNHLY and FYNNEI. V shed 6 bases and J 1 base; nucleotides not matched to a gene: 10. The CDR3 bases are TGTGCCAGCAGACGGACGGTCAGCGGGGGGGGCACAGATACGCAGTATTTT. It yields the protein CASRRTVSGGGTDTQYF.

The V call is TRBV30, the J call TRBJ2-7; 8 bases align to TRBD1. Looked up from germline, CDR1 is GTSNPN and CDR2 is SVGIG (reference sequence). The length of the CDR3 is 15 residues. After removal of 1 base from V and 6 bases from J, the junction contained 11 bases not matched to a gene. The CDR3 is CAWSGGTGEVFEQYF. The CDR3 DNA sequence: TGTGCCTGGAGTGGGGGGACAGGCGAGGTGTTCGAGCAGTACTTC.

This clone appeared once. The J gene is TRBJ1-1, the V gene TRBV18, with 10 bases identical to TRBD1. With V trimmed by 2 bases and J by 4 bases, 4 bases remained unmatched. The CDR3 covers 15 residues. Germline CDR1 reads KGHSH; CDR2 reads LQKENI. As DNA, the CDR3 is TGTGCCAGCTCACCAGACAGGGGGCGGACCACTGAAGCTTTCTTT. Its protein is CASSPDRGRTTEAFF.

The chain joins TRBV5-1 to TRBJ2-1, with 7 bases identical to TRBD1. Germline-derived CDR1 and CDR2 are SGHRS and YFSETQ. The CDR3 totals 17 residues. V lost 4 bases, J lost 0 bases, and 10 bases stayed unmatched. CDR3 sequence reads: CASSTLGGRSSYNEQFF. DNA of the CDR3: TGCGCCAGCAGCACGCTAGGGGGCCGAAGCTCCTACAATGAGCAGTTCTTC. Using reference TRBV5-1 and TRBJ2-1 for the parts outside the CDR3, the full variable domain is KAGVTQTPRYLIKTRGQQVTLSCSPISGHRSVSWYQQTPGQGLQFLFEYFSETQRNKGNFPGRFSGRQFSNSRSEMNVSTLELGDSALYLCASSTLGGRSSYNEQFFGPGTRLTVL.

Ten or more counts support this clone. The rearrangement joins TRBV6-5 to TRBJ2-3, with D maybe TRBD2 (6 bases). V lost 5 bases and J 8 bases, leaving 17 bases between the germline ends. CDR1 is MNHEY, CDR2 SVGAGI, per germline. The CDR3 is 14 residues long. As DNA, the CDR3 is TGTGCCAGCAGTCGGGGTTCGGGGGAGGCTACGCAGTATTTT. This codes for CASSRGSGEATQYF.

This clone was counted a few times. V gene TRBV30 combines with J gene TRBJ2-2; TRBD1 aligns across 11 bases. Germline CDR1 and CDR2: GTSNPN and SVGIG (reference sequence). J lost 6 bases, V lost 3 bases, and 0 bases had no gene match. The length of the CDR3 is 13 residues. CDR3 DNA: TGTGCCTGGAGGGGACAGGGGGCCGGGGAGCTGTTTTTT. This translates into CAWRGQGAGELFF.

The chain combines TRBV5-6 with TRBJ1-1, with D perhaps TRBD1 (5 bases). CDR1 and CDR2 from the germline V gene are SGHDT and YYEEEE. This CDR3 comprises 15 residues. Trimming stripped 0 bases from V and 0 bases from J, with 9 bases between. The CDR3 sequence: CASSLGQKLNTEAFF. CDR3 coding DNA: TGTGCCAGCAGCTTGGGACAGAAGTTGAACACTGAAGCTTTCTTT.

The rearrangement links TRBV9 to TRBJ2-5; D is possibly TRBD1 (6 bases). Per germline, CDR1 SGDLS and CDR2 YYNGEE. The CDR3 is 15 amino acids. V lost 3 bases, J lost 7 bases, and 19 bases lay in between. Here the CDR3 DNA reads TGTGCCAGCAGCGGCGGAGTGGTCCTGGGGGCGACCCAGTACTTC. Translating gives CASSGGVVLGATQYF.

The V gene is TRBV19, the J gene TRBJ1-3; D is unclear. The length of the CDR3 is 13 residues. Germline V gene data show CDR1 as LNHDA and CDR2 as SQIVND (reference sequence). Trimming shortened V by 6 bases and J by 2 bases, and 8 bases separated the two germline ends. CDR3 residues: CASRVLAGNTIYF. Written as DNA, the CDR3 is TGTGCCAGTAGAGTCTTAGCTGGAAACACCATATATTTT.

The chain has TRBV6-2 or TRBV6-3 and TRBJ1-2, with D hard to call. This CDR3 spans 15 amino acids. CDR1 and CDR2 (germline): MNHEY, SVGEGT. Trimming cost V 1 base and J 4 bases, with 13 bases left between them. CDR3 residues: CASSYLAVNVYGYTF. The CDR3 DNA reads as TGTGCCAGCAGTTACTTGGCGGTCAATGTCTATGGCTACACCTTC.

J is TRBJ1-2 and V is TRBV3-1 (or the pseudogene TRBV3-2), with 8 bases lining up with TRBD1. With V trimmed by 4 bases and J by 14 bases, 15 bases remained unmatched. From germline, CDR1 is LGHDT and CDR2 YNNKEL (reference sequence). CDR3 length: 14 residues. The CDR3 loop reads CASSLMGQELMKTF. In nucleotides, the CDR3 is TGTGCCAGCAGCCTAATGGGACAGGAGCTTATGAAGACCTTC.

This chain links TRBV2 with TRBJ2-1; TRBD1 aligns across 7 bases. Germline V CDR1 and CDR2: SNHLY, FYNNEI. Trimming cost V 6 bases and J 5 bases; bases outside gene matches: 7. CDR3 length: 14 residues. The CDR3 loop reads CASSGTEGHNEQFF. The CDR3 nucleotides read TGTGCCAGCAGCGGGACAGAGGGTCACAATGAGCAGTTCTTC.

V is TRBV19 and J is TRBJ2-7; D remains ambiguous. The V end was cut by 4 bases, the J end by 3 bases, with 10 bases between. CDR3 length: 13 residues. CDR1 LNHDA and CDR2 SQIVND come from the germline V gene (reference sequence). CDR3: CASSTLGSYEQYF. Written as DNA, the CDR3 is TGTGCCAGTAGTACCCTCGGTAGCTACGAGCAGTACTTC.

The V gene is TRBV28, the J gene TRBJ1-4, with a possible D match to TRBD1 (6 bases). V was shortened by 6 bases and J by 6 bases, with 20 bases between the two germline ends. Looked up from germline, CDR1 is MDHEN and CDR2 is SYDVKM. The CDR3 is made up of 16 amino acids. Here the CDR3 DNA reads TGTGCCAGCAGCCCTGGGGCCACAGGGAAGGATGAAAAACTGTTTTTT. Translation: CASSPGATGKDEKLFF.

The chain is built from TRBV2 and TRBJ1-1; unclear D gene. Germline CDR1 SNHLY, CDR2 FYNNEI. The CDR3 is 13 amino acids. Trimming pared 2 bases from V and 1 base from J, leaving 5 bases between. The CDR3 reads CASSEMRNTEAFF. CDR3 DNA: TGTGCCAGCAGTGAAATGAGGAACACTGAAGCTTTCTTT.

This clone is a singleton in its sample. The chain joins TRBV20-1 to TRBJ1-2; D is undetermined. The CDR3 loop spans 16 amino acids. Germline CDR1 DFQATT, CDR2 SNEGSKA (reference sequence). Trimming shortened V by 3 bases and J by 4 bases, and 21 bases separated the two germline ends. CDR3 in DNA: TGCAGTGCTAGTACTTCTCTTCCGGGGAAAAGCTATGGCTACACCTTC. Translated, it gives CSASTSLPGKSYGYTF.

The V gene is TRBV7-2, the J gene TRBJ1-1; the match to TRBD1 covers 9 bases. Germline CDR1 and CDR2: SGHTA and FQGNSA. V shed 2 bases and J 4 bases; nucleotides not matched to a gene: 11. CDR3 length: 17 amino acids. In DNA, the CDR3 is TGTGCCAGCAGCTTATTGTTCCGGAGGGACAGGGCCACTGAAGCTTTCTTT. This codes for CASSLLFRRDRATEAFF.

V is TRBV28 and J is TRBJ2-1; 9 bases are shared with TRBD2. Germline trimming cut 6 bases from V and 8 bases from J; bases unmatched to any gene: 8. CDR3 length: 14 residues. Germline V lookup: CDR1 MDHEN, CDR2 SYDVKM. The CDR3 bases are TGTGCCAGCAGCCAAGCGGGGGGCCGGGATGAGCAGTTCTTC. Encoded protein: CASSQAGGRDEQFF.

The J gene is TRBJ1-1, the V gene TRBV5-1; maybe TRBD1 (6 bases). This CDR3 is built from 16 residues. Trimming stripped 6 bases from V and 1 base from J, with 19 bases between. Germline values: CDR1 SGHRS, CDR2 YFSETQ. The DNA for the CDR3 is TGCGCCAGCACCAAAGAGGGGGGGGCACAGAACACTGAAGCTTTCTTT. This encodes CASTKEGGAQNTEAFF.

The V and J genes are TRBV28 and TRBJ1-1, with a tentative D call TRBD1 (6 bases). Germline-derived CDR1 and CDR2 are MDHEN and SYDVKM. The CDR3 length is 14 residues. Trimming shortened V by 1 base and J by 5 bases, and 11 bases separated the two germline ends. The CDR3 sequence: CASSLYNRATEAFF. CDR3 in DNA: TGTGCCAGCAGTTTATATAACAGGGCTACTGAAGCTTTCTTT. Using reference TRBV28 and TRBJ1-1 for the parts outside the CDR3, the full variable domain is DVKVTQSSRYLVKRTGEKVFLECVQDMDHENMFWYRQDPGLGLRLIYFSYDVKMKEKGDIPEGYSVSREKKERFSLILESASTNQTSMYLCASSLYNRATEAFFGQGTRLTVV.

The CDR3 coding sequence is TGTGCCAGCAGTTTAAACAACCAGCAGTTCTTC. This gives the protein CASSLNNQQFF. This chain links TRBV28 with TRBJ2-1; D ambiguous. CDR3 size: 11 residues. Germline values: CDR1 MDHEN, CDR2 SYDVKM. V was clipped by 2 bases and J by 11 bases, with 7 bases between them. The complete variable domain, with remaining parts taken from reference TRBV28 and TRBJ2-1, reads DVKVTQSSRYLVKRTGEKVFLECVQDMDHENMFWYRQDPGLGLRLIYFSYDVKMKEKGDIPEGYSVSREKKERFSLILESASTNQTSMYLCASSLNNQQFFGPGTRLTVL.

This chain's CDR3 is CASSLAGGSLEAFF. CDR3 bases: TGCGCCAGCAGCTTGGCCGGGGGTTCTCTTGAAGCTTTCTTT. The gene calls are TRBV5-1 and TRBJ1-1; possible D gene TRBD1, 5 bases. From germline, CDR1 is SGHRS and CDR2 YFSETQ. Deletions cut 0 bases from V and 7 bases from J, with 13 bases between. The CDR3 consists of 14 residues.

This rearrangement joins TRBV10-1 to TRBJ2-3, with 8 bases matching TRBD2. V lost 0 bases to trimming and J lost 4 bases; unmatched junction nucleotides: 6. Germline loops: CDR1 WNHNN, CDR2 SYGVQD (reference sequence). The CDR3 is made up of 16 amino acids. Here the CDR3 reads CASSESISGESDTQYF. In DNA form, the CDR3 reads TGCGCCAGCAGTGAGTCGATTAGCGGGGAGTCAGATACGCAGTATTTT.

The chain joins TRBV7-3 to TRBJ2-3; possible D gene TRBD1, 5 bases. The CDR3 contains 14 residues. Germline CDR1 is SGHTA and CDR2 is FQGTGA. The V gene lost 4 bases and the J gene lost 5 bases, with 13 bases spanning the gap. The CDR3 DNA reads TGTGCCAGCAGCTCCGACCAGGGTATAGATACGCAGTATTTT. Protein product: CASSSDQGIDTQYF.